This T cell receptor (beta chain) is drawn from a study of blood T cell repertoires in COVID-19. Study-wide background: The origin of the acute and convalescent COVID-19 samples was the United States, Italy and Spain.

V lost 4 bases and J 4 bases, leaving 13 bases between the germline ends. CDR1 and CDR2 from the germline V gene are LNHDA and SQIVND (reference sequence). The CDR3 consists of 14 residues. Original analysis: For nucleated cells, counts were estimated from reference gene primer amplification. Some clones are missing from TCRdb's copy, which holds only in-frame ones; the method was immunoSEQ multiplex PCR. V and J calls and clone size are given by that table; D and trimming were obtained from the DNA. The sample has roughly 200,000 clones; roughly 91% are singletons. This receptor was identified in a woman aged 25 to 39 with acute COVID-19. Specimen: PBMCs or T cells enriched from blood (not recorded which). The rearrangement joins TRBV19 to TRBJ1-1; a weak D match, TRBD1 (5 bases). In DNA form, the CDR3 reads TGTGCCAGTAGTAGTAGGGGCTCCGGCACTGAAGCTTTCTTT. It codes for CASSSRGSGTEAFF.